The 5 T cell receptor beta chains given below trace back to one sample, sequenced in a study of blood T cell repertoires in COVID-19. TCRdb's table, derived via immunoSEQ multiplex PCR, lists solely in-frame clones and lacks some. The sample lists under 200,000 clones, 70% to 90% occurring once. Sequenced input: PBMCs or T cells enriched from blood (not recorded which). These receptors were collected from a young woman who had recovered from COVID-19.

The chain employs TRBV2 and TRBJ2-1; 8 nucleotides align to TRBD1. Germline trimming cut 7 bases from V and 2 bases from J; bases unmatched to any gene: 7. The CDR3 totals 15 residues. CDR1 and CDR2 from the germline V gene are SNHLY and FYNNEI. The CDR3 region is CASNPRGQAYNEQFF. DNA of the CDR3: TGTGCCAGCAACCCTCGGGGACAGGCCTACAATGAGCAGTTCTTC.

The gene calls are TRBV30 and TRBJ1-1, with D possibly matching TRBD1 (6 bases). Germline assignment: CDR1 GTSNPN and CDR2 SVGIG (reference sequence). The CDR3 loop spans 13 amino acids. With 0 bases removed from V and 6 bases from J, the gap between germline ends came to 11 bases. This CDR3 reads CAWSVGGGSEAFF. The CDR3 DNA reads as TGTGCCTGGAGTGTGGGTGGGGGCTCTGAAGCTTTCTTT.

The count of this clone is one. This rearrangement joins TRBV30 to TRBJ1-2; D not certain. V lost 3 bases and J lost 13, with 12 bases in between. The CDR3 loop spans 10 amino acids. Germline CDR1 reads GTSNPN; CDR2 reads SVGIG (reference sequence). CDR3 sequence reads: CAWSGSELTF. The CDR3 nucleotides are TGTGCCTGGAGCGGCAGCGAGCTCACCTTC.

A single count supports this clone. This chain joins TRBV5-1 and TRBJ2-7; 8 bases agree with TRBD2. There are 16 residues in the CDR3. Germline V gives CDR1 SGHRS, CDR2 YFSETQ. The ends lost 1 base at V and 5 bases at J; junction bases unmatched: 11. This CDR3 is CASSLNPGTRDNEQYF. The CDR3, as DNA: TGCGCCAGCAGCTTGAATCCCGGGACTAGGGACAACGAGCAGTACTTC.

The gene calls are TRBV30 and TRBJ1-1; tentative D call: TRBD1 (6 bases). Trimming removed 5 bases at V and 1 base at J, with 14 bases between. Germline V gives CDR1 GTSNPN, CDR2 SVGIG (reference sequence). The CDR3 totals 14 residues. CDR3 region: CAWEDGTSNTEAFF. CDR3 DNA: TGTGCCTGGGAAGACGGGACATCGAACACTGAAGCTTTCTTT.